What follows are 28 T cell receptor beta chains derived from one specimen sequenced in a study of beta chain features in type 1 diabetes. Broader study findings: Shorter TCRB CDR3s, moderately but significantly so, were found in Type 1 diabetes patients in all four CD4+ subsets.

These receptors' targets are unknown. TCRB transcripts that were expressed got sequenced, as all of the isolated RNA had been reverse transcribed. Using immunoSEQ multiplex PCR, the repertoire was profiled, and TCRdb retains in-frame clones only, with some absent. The table has about 650,000 clones, roughly 12% seen once. The sequenced sample consisted of naive CD4+ T cells from blood. The receptors come from a man aged 30 to 39 with type 1 diabetes.

This clone was counted a few times. This sample includes further DNA sequences coding for the same CDR3. The rearrangement links TRBV30 to TRBJ2-5, with no clear D. From germline, CDR1 is GTSNPN and CDR2 SVGIG (reference sequence). V shed 0 bases and J shed 2 bases, with 7 bases lying between them. The CDR3 covers 13 residues. Written as DNA, the CDR3 is TGTGCCTGGAGTGTAGGTCTGCAAGAGACCCAGTACTTC. Its translation: CAWSVGLQETQYF.

This rearrangement joins TRBV2 to TRBJ2-5; D not certain. The germline V and J ends were trimmed by 6 bases and 5 bases, with 7 bases remaining between them. Germline CDR1 reads SNHLY; CDR2 reads FYNNEI. The CDR3 has 11 amino acids. Written as DNA, the CDR3 is TGTGCCAGCAGCCCTACTGAGACCCAGTACTTC. Protein product: CASSPTETQYF.

This sequence joins TRBV5-1 and TRBJ2-6; possibly TRBD2 for D (6 bases). With 4 bases removed from V and 2 bases from J, the gap between germline ends came to 7 bases. CDR3 size: 14 residues. The V gene's germline CDR1 is SGHRS and CDR2 YFSETQ. The CDR3 protein is CASSGEAGANVLTF. CDR3 nucleotide sequence: TGCGCCAGCAGCGGGGAGGCTGGGGCCAACGTCCTGACTTTC.

The chain carries TRBV7-2 and TRBJ2-5; D is uncertain. The CDR3 runs to 12 residues. The germline V and J ends were trimmed by 5 bases and 5 bases, with 9 bases remaining between them. CDR1 and CDR2 (germline): SGHTA, FQGNSA. The CDR3 loop is CASSPYRETQYF. The DNA of the CDR3 is TGTGCCAGCAGCCCGTATAGGGAGACCCAGTACTTC.

The V gene is TRBV6-5, the J gene TRBJ2-5; tentative D call: TRBD2 (5 bases). The V gene's germline CDR1 is MNHEY and CDR2 SVGAGI. This CDR3 spans 13 amino acids. V dropped 7 bases and J dropped 4 bases, with 13 bases sitting between them. CDR3 residues: CASITSGGETQYF. The CDR3 nucleotides are TGTGCCAGCATCACCAGTGGAGGAGAGACCCAGTACTTC.

The rearrangement joins TRBV7-2 to TRBJ2-7; D unclear. This CDR3 is built from 14 residues. V lost 4 bases and J lost 2, with 12 bases in between. In germline, CDR1 is SGHTA, CDR2 FQGNSA. CDR3 sequence: CASSYASGPYEQYF. CDR3 nucleotide sequence: TGTGCCAGCAGCTACGCAAGTGGCCCCTACGAGCAGTACTTC. The full variable domain, with the rest looked up from reference TRBV7-2 and TRBJ2-7, is GAGVSQSPSNKVTEKGKDVELRCDPISGHTALYWYRQSLGQGLEFLIYFQGNSAPDKSGLPSDRFSAERTGGSVSTLTIQRTQQEDSAVYLCASSYASGPYEQYFGPGTRLTVT.

This clone was observed a handful of times. The chain recombines TRBV29-1 with TRBJ2-7; D not resolved. V was shortened by 2 bases and J by 6 bases, with 14 bases between the two germline ends. Per the germline V gene, CDR1 is SQVTM and CDR2 is ANQGSEA. The CDR3 is made up of 13 amino acids. The CDR3 spells CSVERVRSGEQYF. The CDR3 nucleotides read TGCAGCGTTGAAAGGGTTAGGAGTGGCGAGCAGTACTTC.

V is TRBV7-9 and J is TRBJ1-2, with D hard to call. Trimming removed 3 bases from V and 4 bases from J, with 3 bases in between. Germline-derived CDR1 and CDR2 are SEHNR and FQNEAQ (reference sequence). This CDR3 is built from 11 residues. The chain's CDR3 is CASSFAYGYTF. DNA for the CDR3: TGTGCCAGCAGCTTTGCCTATGGCTACACCTTC.

The chain has TRBV30 and TRBJ1-2, with D possibly being TRBD1 (6 bases). V lost 0 bases and J 6 bases, leaving 11 bases between the germline ends. This CDR3 is 13 amino acids long. Germline values: CDR1 GTSNPN, CDR2 SVGIG (reference sequence). CDR3 nucleotides: TGTGCCTGGAGTGTAGGGCAGGGGAATGGCTACACCTTC. This sequence encodes CAWSVGQGNGYTF.

The table lists this clone with a few counts. This rearrangement joins TRBV4-2 to TRBJ2-1, with D maybe TRBD1 (5 bases). V shed 1 base and J shed 8 bases, with 18 bases lying between them. Per germline, CDR1 LGHNA and CDR2 YNFKEQ. The CDR3 length is 16 residues. The CDR3 loop reads CASSQGGPRDGDEQFF. The CDR3 nucleotides read TGTGCCAGCAGCCAAGGAGGTCCCAGGGATGGCGATGAGCAGTTCTTC.

The J gene is TRBJ1-6, the V gene TRBV29-1; D ambiguous. Germline CDR1 is SQVTM and CDR2 is ANQGSEA. The CDR3 runs 13 residues. V was clipped by 7 bases and J by 7 bases, with 14 bases between them. The chain's CDR3 is CSASKGANSPLHF. CDR3 sequence (DNA): TGCAGCGCCTCGAAGGGAGCAAATTCACCCCTCCACTTT.

This rearrangement joins TRBV13 to TRBJ2-6; 8 bases are a match to TRBD1. The V gene end was trimmed by 7 bases and the J gene end by 4 bases; junction bases not matched to a gene: 12. The CDR3 is made up of 17 amino acids. Looked up from germline, CDR1 is PRHDT and CDR2 is FYEKMQ (reference sequence). DNA for the CDR3: TGTGCCAGCACCTCCGGGACAGGTCTTCTAGGGGCCAACGTCCTGACTTTC. Protein product: CASTSGTGLLGANVLTF. The full variable domain, in which reference TRBV13 and TRBJ2-6 provide the parts outside the CDR3, is AAGVIQSPRHLIKEKRETATLKCYPIPRHDTVYWYQQGPGQDPQFLISFYEKMQSDKGSIPDRFSAQQFSDYHSELNMSSLELGDSALYFCASTSGTGLLGANVLTFGAGSRLTVL.

This clone turned up a few times. This chain uses TRBV4-2 with TRBJ2-1, with D unclear. The germline V and J ends were trimmed by 0 bases and 5 bases, with 11 bases remaining between them. The CDR3 runs to 15 residues. CDR1 is LGHNA, CDR2 YNFKEQ, per germline. The CDR3 loop is CASSQDSGRNNEQFF. The CDR3 DNA reads as TGTGCCAGCAGCCAAGATTCGGGCAGGAACAATGAGCAGTTCTTC.

A word on this clone: The junction departs from the called germline gene at one end, perhaps through a read error. The chain is built from TRBV7-7 and TRBJ2-3; unclear D gene. The CDR3 runs to 13 residues. CDR1 is SSHAT and CDR2 is FNYEAQ in the germline V gene (reference sequence). This CDR3 is CASSSGSTDTQYF. CDR3 DNA sequence: TGTGCTAGCAGCTCCGGGAGCACAGATACGCAGTATTTT. Full variable domain (remainder filled in from reference TRBV7-7 and TRBJ2-3): GAGVSQSPRYKVTKRGQDVTLRCDPISSHATLYWYQQALGQGPEFLTYFNYEAQPDKSGLPSDRFSAERPEGSISTLTIQRTEQRDSAMYRCASSSGSTDTQYFGPGTRLTVL.

In this sample, this clone turned up a few times. The genes are TRBV7-2 and TRBJ1-2; 7 bases fit TRBD1. The junction had 5 bases not matched to a gene; V was cut back by 3 bases and J by 4 bases. Germline CDR1 is SGHTA and CDR2 is FQGNSA. This CDR3 spans 14 amino acids. As DNA, the CDR3 is TGTGCCAGCAGCTTGGGACAGTCCCTCTATGGCTACACCTTC. It specifies CASSLGQSLYGYTF.

The rearrangement joins TRBV7-2 to TRBJ1-4, with 7 bases matching TRBD1. Per the germline V gene, CDR1 is SGHTA and CDR2 is FQGNSA. The trim removed 4 bases at V and 8 bases at J, leaving 10 bases unmatched. The CDR3 is made up of 15 amino acids. This CDR3 is CASSSPTGLHEKLFF. CDR3 DNA: TGTGCCAGCAGCTCCCCGACAGGGTTACACGAAAAACTGTTTTTT.

This CDR3 reads CAITGGSGELFF. CDR3 in DNA: TGTGCCATCACAGGGGGATCCGGGGAGCTGTTTTTT. The chain combines TRBV10-3 with TRBJ2-2; 7 positions match TRBD1. The CDR3 loop spans 12 amino acids. Germline assignment: CDR1 ENHRY and CDR2 SYGVKD. The V gene end was trimmed by 7 bases and the J gene end by 6 bases; junction bases not matched to a gene: 2.

A few counts support this clone. The chain carries TRBV30 and TRBJ1-6; a weak D match, TRBD1 (6 bases). CDR1 and CDR2 (germline): GTSNPN, SVGIG (reference sequence). The V end was cut by 8 bases, the J end by 1 base, with 9 bases between. The CDR3 is made up of 13 amino acids. The CDR3: CAAGESYNSPLHF. CDR3 nucleotide sequence: TGTGCCGCAGGGGAGTCCTATAATTCACCCCTCCACTTT.

A remark on this clone: Other DNA sequences in this specimen translate into the identical CDR3. V gene TRBV7-2 combines with J gene TRBJ1-5, with no clear D. Germline V lookup: CDR1 SGHTA, CDR2 FQGNSA. The V end was cut by 1 base, the J end by 6 bases, with 4 bases between. This CDR3 region has 12 residues. This CDR3 is CASSLVGQPQHF. CDR3 coding DNA: TGTGCCAGCAGCTTAGTGGGTCAGCCCCAGCATTTT.

This clone was counted only a few times. V and J are TRBV6-6 and TRBJ2-2, with no clear D. Germline V gene sequence: CDR1 MNHNY, CDR2 SVGAGI (reference sequence). The CDR3 runs to 12 residues. V shed 4 bases and J shed 4 bases, with 4 bases lying between them. The CDR3 here is CASSFVTGELFF. The CDR3 nucleotides are TGTGCCAGCAGTTTCGTCACCGGGGAGCTGTTTTTT.

This rearrangement joins TRBV7-9 to TRBJ2-2; TRBD1 might be the D (5 bases). From germline, CDR1 is SEHNR and CDR2 FQNEAQ (reference sequence). Trimming shortened V by 3 bases and J by 1 base, and 9 bases separated the two germline ends. The CDR3 runs 15 residues. The DNA of the CDR3 is TGTGCCAGCAGCTTGGCCAGGGTGAACACCGGGGAGCTGTTTTTT. As protein: CASSLARVNTGELFF.

J is TRBJ1-1 and V is TRBV7-9; TRBD1 is a possible D gene (6 bases). The CDR3 is made up of 12 amino acids. CDR1 is SEHNR, CDR2 FQNEAQ, per germline (reference sequence). The V gene lost 5 bases and the J gene lost 11 bases, with 15 bases spanning the gap. The CDR3 DNA is TGTGCCAGCAGCCTCAGACAGGTGGAGGCTTTCTTT. Its translation: CASSLRQVEAFF.

A few counts support this clone. This sequence joins TRBV7-9 and TRBJ1-2; a possible D gene is TRBD1 (6 bases). Trimming cost V 5 bases and J 2 bases, with 12 bases left between them. The germline gives CDR1 SEHNR, CDR2 FQNEAQ (reference sequence). CDR3 length: 14 amino acids. The CDR3 sequence is CASSRRTENYGYTF. CDR3 in DNA: TGTGCCAGCAGCCGACGGACAGAAAACTATGGCTACACCTTC.

Only a few counts were recorded for this clone. The gene calls are TRBV29-1 and TRBJ1-1; D unclear. The germline V and J ends were trimmed by 3 bases and 4 bases, with 6 bases remaining between them. CDR3 length equals 11 residues. CDR1 and CDR2 from the germline V gene are SQVTM and ANQGSEA. The CDR3 sequence: CSVDAGTEAFF. The DNA of the CDR3 is TGCAGCGTTGATGCTGGCACTGAAGCTTTCTTT. The full variable domain, in which reference TRBV29-1 and TRBJ1-1 provide the parts outside the CDR3, is SAVISQKPSRDICQRGTSLTIQCQVDSQVTMMFWYRQQPGQSLTLIATANQGSEATYESGFVIDKFPISRPNLTFSTLTVSNMSPEDSSIYLCSVDAGTEAFFGQGTRLTVV.

The rearrangement uses TRBV9 and TRBJ2-2; TRBD2 is a possible D gene (6 bases). This CDR3 comprises 16 residues. V was pared by 0 bases and J by 0 bases, with 9 bases between. The germline gives CDR1 SGDLS, CDR2 YYNGEE. This chain's CDR3 is CASSVEPGANTGELFF. DNA for the CDR3: TGTGCCAGCAGCGTAGAGCCGGGGGCGAACACCGGGGAGCTGTTTTTT. The full variable domain, with the rest looked up from reference TRBV9 and TRBJ2-2, is DSGVTQTPKHLITATGQRVTLRCSPRSGDLSVYWYQQSLDQGLQFLIQYYNGEERAKGNILERFSAQQFPDLHSELNLSSLELGDSALYFCASSVEPGANTGELFFGEGSRLTVL.

This chain uses TRBV27 with TRBJ2-7, with TRBD2 matching 10 bases. Germline V lookup: CDR1 MNHEY, CDR2 SMNVEV (reference sequence). V shed 4 bases, J shed 2 bases, and the junction held 5 bases outside the gene matches. This CDR3 has 15 amino acids. The CDR3 DNA follows: TGTGCCAGCAGTTCCTGGACTAGCGGAACCTACGAGCAGTACTTC. It yields the protein CASSSWTSGTYEQYF.

The chain links TRBV13 to TRBJ1-2, with D uncertain. CDR3 size: 12 residues. Trimming removed 1 base from V and 8 bases from J, with 8 bases in between. The V gene's germline CDR1 is PRHDT and CDR2 FYEKMQ (reference sequence). The CDR3 loop reads CASSLVGGGYTF. CDR3 nucleotides: TGTGCCAGCAGCTTAGTGGGTGGCGGCTACACCTTC.

J is TRBJ1-2 and V is TRBV29-1; 8 positions match TRBD1. V shed 5 bases and J 2 bases; nucleotides not matched to a gene: 7. The CDR3 extends over 14 amino acids. Germline CDR1 is SQVTM and CDR2 is ANQGSEA. The CDR3 coding sequence is TGCAGCGTTCCACCGGGACAGGAAAACTATGGCTACACCTTC. Encoded protein: CSVPPGQENYGYTF.